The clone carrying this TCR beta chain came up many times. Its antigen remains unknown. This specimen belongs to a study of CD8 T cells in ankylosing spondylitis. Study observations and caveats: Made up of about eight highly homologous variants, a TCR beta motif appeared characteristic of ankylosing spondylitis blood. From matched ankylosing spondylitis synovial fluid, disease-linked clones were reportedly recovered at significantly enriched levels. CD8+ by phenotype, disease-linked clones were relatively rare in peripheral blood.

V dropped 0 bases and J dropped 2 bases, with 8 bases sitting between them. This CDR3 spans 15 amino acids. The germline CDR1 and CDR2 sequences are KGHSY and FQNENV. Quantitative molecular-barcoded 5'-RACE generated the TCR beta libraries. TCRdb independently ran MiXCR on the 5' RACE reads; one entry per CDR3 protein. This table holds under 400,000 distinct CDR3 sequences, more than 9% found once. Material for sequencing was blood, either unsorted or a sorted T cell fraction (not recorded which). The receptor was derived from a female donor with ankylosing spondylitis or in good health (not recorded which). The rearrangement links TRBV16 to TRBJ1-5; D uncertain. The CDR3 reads CASSQSGMGNQPQHF. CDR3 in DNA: TGTGCCAGCAGCCAATCGGGAATGGGCAATCAGCCCCAGCATTTT. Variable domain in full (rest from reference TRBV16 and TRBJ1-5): GEEVAQTPKHLVRGEGQKAKLYCAPIKGHSYVFWYQQVLKNEFKFLISFQNENVFDETGMPKERFSAKCLPNSPCSLEIQATKLEDSAVYFCASSQSGMGNQPQHFGDGTRLSIL.